Presented here are 26 T cell receptor beta chains from one specimen sequenced in a study of shared clonotypes between healthy human individuals. Sequencing was performed with immunoSEQ multiplex PCR; in TCRdb, only in-frame clones are kept and a portion is missing. There are over a million clones in the sample; around three quarters occur only once, and roughly 0.57% lies in the top ten. Sequencing used memory CD4+ T cells from PBMCs. Subset described: CD45RA-negative fraction. These TCRs come from a man between 18 and 35 years old in good health. Some clones in this sample may be carry-over from other donors' samples.

This chain joins TRBV28 and TRBJ2-7; the match to TRBD1 covers 9 bases. CDR3 length: 17 amino acids. The V segment lost 4 bases and the J segment 6 bases; nucleotides outside the gene matches: 16. Germline assignment: CDR1 MDHEN and CDR2 SYDVKM. Here the CDR3 reads CASSSAGSGTGWAEQYF. The CDR3 region has the DNA TGTGCCAGCAGTTCCGCTGGTTCCGGGACAGGGTGGGCCGAGCAGTACTTC.

This clone has a count of ten or more. The genes are TRBV9 and TRBJ2-7; 7 bases align to TRBD2. The V gene end was trimmed by 0 bases and the J gene end by 3 bases; junction bases not matched to a gene: 3. This CDR3 contains 14 residues. Per germline, CDR1 SGDLS and CDR2 YYNGEE. The CDR3 DNA is TGTGCCAGCAGCGTAGGGGTAGCGGGCTACGAGCAGTACTTC. Translated: CASSVGVAGYEQYF.

This clone was observed a few times. The chain is built from TRBV5-1 and TRBJ2-3; 8 bases are a match to TRBD1. J lost 5 bases, V lost 0 bases, and 2 bases had no gene match. CDR3 size: 14 residues. Germline CDR1 SGHRS, CDR2 YFSETQ. CDR3 in amino acids: CASSLAGGEDTQYF. CDR3 nucleotides: TGCGCCAGCAGCTTGGCAGGGGGCGAAGATACGCAGTATTTT.

For this clone: This likely came from a read error, as a far larger clone is one base away. The rearrangement uses TRBV5-1 and TRBJ2-5; D remains ambiguous. Looked up from germline, CDR1 is SGHRS and CDR2 is YFSETQ. The V end lost 0 bases, the J end lost 5 bases, and 11 bases lay between the germline ends. The CDR3 covers 14 residues. CDR3 residues: CASSLGTLGETQYF. CDR3 nucleotides: TGCGCCAGCAGCTTGGGGACCCTCGGGGAGACCCAGTACTTC.

This clone is a singleton in its sample. One junction end does not reproduce the germline sequence, and a read error may be involved. The chain uses TRBV7-2 and TRBJ1-3; no clear D gene. This CDR3 has 14 amino acids. Germline CDR1 reads SGHTA; CDR2 reads FQGNSA. CDR3 DNA: TGTGCCAGTAGCTCGACGGCAGGCGGAAACACCATATATTTT. This gives the protein CASSSTAGGNTIYF.

The chain recombines TRBV7-8 with TRBJ1-5; no definite D call. The CDR3 loop spans 13 amino acids. The V end was cut by 5 bases, the J end by 7 bases, with 12 bases between. The germline V gene encodes CDR1 SGHVS and CDR2 FQNEAQ. In nucleotides, the CDR3 is TGTGCCAGCAGCCTCTCCACGAGGCAGCCCCAGCATTTT. Its protein is CASSLSTRQPQHF.

The table lists this clone with many counts. The V and J genes are TRBV15 and TRBJ2-5, with D maybe TRBD2 (5 bases). Germline CDR1 LNHNV, CDR2 YYDKDF (reference sequence). The CDR3 has 13 residues. V shed 5 bases and J shed 5 bases, with 12 bases lying between them. CDR3 sequence reads: CATSLTDSETQYF. CDR3 coding DNA: TGTGCCACCAGCTTGACGGACTCCGAGACCCAGTACTTC.

A few counts support this clone. V usage is TRBV7-3 and J usage is TRBJ2-2, with a tentative D call TRBD1 (6 bases). The germline V gene encodes CDR1 SGHTA and CDR2 FQGTGA. V shed 5 bases and J shed 0 bases, with 10 bases lying between them. The CDR3 runs to 15 residues. This CDR3 reads CASSPPGANTGELFF. CDR3 DNA: TGTGCCAGCAGCCCTCCAGGGGCGAACACCGGGGAGCTGTTTTTT.

Many counts were recorded for this clone. The identical CDR3 is also encoded by other nucleotide sequences in the sample. The rearrangement links TRBV5-1 to TRBJ2-3; TRBD2 matches 11 bases. Germline V lookup: CDR1 SGHRS, CDR2 YFSETQ. The CDR3 covers 20 residues. Losses at the gene ends were 2 bases for V and 1 base for J; bases not matched to a gene: 15. CDR3 amino acids: CASSFSGLAGLERGTDTQYF. CDR3 nucleotides: TGCGCCAGCAGCTTTTCAGGACTAGCGGGCCTCGAAAGAGGCACAGATACGCAGTATTTT.

This clone was found a few times. The chain combines TRBV19 with TRBJ1-5; TRBD1 is a possible D gene (6 bases). Germline loops: CDR1 LNHDA, CDR2 SQIVND (reference sequence). V lost 1 base and J 1 base, leaving 8 bases between the germline ends. The CDR3 sequence is 15 residues long. CDR3 in amino acids: CASSIGTASNQPQHF. The CDR3 nucleotides are TGTGCCAGTAGTATAGGGACAGCAAGCAATCAGCCCCAGCATTTT.

The chain employs TRBV5-1 and TRBJ1-1; 9 bases line up with TRBD1. The length of the CDR3 is 15 residues. The germline V gene encodes CDR1 SGHRS and CDR2 YFSETQ. The V gene end was trimmed by 3 bases and the J gene end by 4 bases; junction bases not matched to a gene: 7. CDR3 loop: CASSSQGAGGTEAFF. The CDR3 DNA is TGCGCCAGCAGCTCACAGGGGGCTGGGGGCACTGAAGCTTTCTTT.

The rearrangement uses TRBV7-3 and TRBJ2-1; the D call may be TRBD1 or TRBD2 (5 bases each). The germline V gene has CDR1 SGHTA and CDR2 FQGTGA. Trimming stripped 4 bases from V and 10 bases from J, with 17 bases between. The CDR3 consists of 14 residues. CDR3 nucleotide sequence: TGTGCCAGCAGCTCCGGGACCTCAATGCGGGAGCAGTTCTTC. It yields the protein CASSSGTSMREQFF.

The chain links TRBV18 to TRBJ2-3, with a tentative D call TRBD1 (5 bases). The length of the CDR3 is 12 residues. Trimming shortened V by 4 bases and J by 6 bases, and 8 bases separated the two germline ends. Germline-derived CDR1 and CDR2 are KGHSH and LQKENI. The CDR3 DNA follows: TGTGCCAGCTCACGGGCAGGGGATACGCAGTATTTT. Its translation: CASSRAGDTQYF.

The V call is TRBV27, the J call TRBJ2-3; weak D call: TRBD2 (6 bases). The CDR3 is 15 residues long. Per the germline V gene, CDR1 is MNHEY and CDR2 is SMNVEV (reference sequence). Trimming removed 6 bases at V and 0 bases at J, with 13 bases between. The CDR3 DNA sequence: TGTGCCAGCAGCGGAGGGACTCCCAGCACAGATACGCAGTATTTT. Protein product: CASSGGTPSTDTQYF.

With regard to this clone: The junction departs from germline at one end; a sequencing error may be responsible. V and J are TRBV2 and TRBJ2-7, with D maybe TRBD1 (6 bases). The CDR3 has 12 amino acids. Per the germline V gene, CDR1 is SNHLY and CDR2 is FYNNEI. DNA for the CDR3: TGTGCCAGCAGTCCACAGGGTGCTGGGTTTGACTTC. Translated, it gives CASSPQGAGFDF. Full variable domain (remainder filled in from reference TRBV2 and TRBJ2-7): EPEVTQTPSHQVTQMGQEVILRCVPISNHLYFYWYRQILGQKVEFLVSFYNNEISEKSEIFDDQFSVERPDGSNFTLKIRSTKLEDSAMYFCASSPQGAGFDFGPGTRLTVT.

Many counts were recorded for this clone. The chain combines TRBV18 with TRBJ1-1; D remains ambiguous. The CDR3 loop spans 13 amino acids. CDR1 is KGHSH and CDR2 is LQKENI in the germline V gene. V was cut by 7 bases and J by 0 bases, with 9 bases left in between. This CDR3 reads CASCGQLNTEAFF. CDR3 sequence (DNA): TGTGCCAGCTGCGGGCAGTTGAACACTGAAGCTTTCTTT.

The V gene is TRBV2, the J gene TRBJ2-2, with no clear D. The CDR3 runs 14 residues. Per germline, CDR1 SNHLY and CDR2 FYNNEI. V dropped 6 bases and J dropped 1 base, with 9 bases sitting between them. CDR3 sequence: CASRGFMNTGELFF. Written as DNA, the CDR3 is TGTGCCAGCAGGGGCTTTATGAACACCGGGGAGCTGTTTTTT.

V is TRBV30 and J is TRBJ1-3; D call uncertain. The V end lost 7 bases, the J end lost 0 bases, and 10 bases lay between the germline ends. CDR1 is GTSNPN, CDR2 SVGIG, per germline (reference sequence). The CDR3 extends over 13 amino acids. CDR3 protein: CASNHLSGNTIYF. The CDR3 nucleotides are TGTGCCTCCAATCACCTCTCTGGAAACACCATATATTTT.

The chain carries TRBV28 and TRBJ1-5, with TRBD1 as a possible D gene (6 bases). This CDR3 is 16 amino acids long. CDR1 and CDR2 (germline): MDHEN, SYDVKM. Trimming took 7 bases from V and 0 from J, leaving 16 bases between them. The CDR3 reads CASTYPKGDSNQPQHF. CDR3 nucleotide sequence: TGTGCCAGCACATACCCGAAGGGGGATAGCAATCAGCCCCAGCATTTT.

Remarks on this clone: It may be a read error: a sequence one base away is much more abundant. The chain uses TRBV30 and TRBJ2-7; no clear D gene. V was pared by 0 bases and J by 2 bases, with 11 bases between. The CDR3 sequence is 14 residues long. CDR1 and CDR2 from the germline V gene are GTSNPN and SVGIG (reference sequence). CDR3 bases: TGTGCCTGGAGTGTATGGCTAGTCGCCTACGAGCAGTACTTC. It is translated as CAWSVWLVAYEQYF.

The chain has TRBV15 and TRBJ1-3, with 7 bases identical to TRBD1. Trimming took 2 bases from V and 4 from J; bases not matched to a gene: 8. Germline V lookup: CDR1 LNHNV, CDR2 YYDKDF (reference sequence). The CDR3 has 16 amino acids. The CDR3 DNA reads TGTGCCACCAGCAGACCCGGACAGGAGTCGGGAAACACCATATATTTT. It is translated as CATSRPGQESGNTIYF.

This clone is a singleton in its sample. The rearrangement uses TRBV7-8 and TRBJ2-7; D perhaps matches TRBD2 (6 bases). V gave up 7 bases and J gave up 0 bases, with 16 bases separating them. Germline V gene lookup returns CDR1 SGHVS and CDR2 FQNEAQ. The CDR3 is 15 amino acids. CDR3: CASTPAGRRSYEQYF. The CDR3 DNA reads TGTGCCAGCACCCCGGCGGGGCGCCGCTCCTACGAGCAGTACTTC.

The V call is TRBV2, the J call TRBJ2-2, with unresolved D. This CDR3 has 13 residues. CDR1 is SNHLY and CDR2 is FYNNEI in the germline V gene. V was trimmed by 8 bases and J by 8 bases, leaving 15 bases between them. CDR3 sequence reads: CASRGPSRGELFF. The CDR3 DNA is TGTGCCAGCCGTGGGCCCTCCAGGGGGGAGCTGTTTTTT. Using reference TRBV2 and TRBJ2-2 for the parts outside the CDR3, the full variable domain is EPEVTQTPSHQVTQMGQEVILRCVPISNHLYFYWYRQILGQKVEFLVSFYNNEISEKSEIFDDQFSVERPDGSNFTLKIRSTKLEDSAMYFCASRGPSRGELFFGEGSRLTVL.

The rearrangement uses TRBV7-3 and TRBJ2-2; 8 positions agree with TRBD1. Trimming took 5 bases from V and 6 from J; bases not matched to a gene: 2. The CDR3 contains 13 residues. Germline V gene data show CDR1 as SGHTA and CDR2 as FQGTGA. The CDR3 DNA reads as TGTGCCAGCAGCGCCAGGGGGCCCGGGGAGCTGTTTTTT. The encoded protein is CASSARGPGELFF.

This rearrangement joins TRBV15 to TRBJ2-5; D might be TRBD1 or TRBD2, each matching 5 bases. Trimming removed 3 bases from V and 5 bases from J, with 19 bases in between. This CDR3 is built from 16 residues. CDR1 is LNHNV, CDR2 YYDKDF, per germline (reference sequence). CDR3 amino acids: CATSRPGRGARETQYF. CDR3 coding DNA: TGTGCCACCAGCAGGCCTGGCCGAGGGGCGCGGGAGACCCAGTACTTC.

The chain has TRBV5-8 and TRBJ2-1; 11 bases agree with TRBD2. The trim removed 4 bases at V and 9 bases at J, leaving 12 bases unmatched. Germline-derived CDR1 and CDR2 are SGHTS and YDEGEE. The CDR3 is made up of 16 amino acids. DNA for the CDR3: TGTGCCAGCAGCCTACTAGCGGGAGTTATGCTCGGTGAGCAGTTCTTC. Translated, it gives CASSLLAGVMLGEQFF.